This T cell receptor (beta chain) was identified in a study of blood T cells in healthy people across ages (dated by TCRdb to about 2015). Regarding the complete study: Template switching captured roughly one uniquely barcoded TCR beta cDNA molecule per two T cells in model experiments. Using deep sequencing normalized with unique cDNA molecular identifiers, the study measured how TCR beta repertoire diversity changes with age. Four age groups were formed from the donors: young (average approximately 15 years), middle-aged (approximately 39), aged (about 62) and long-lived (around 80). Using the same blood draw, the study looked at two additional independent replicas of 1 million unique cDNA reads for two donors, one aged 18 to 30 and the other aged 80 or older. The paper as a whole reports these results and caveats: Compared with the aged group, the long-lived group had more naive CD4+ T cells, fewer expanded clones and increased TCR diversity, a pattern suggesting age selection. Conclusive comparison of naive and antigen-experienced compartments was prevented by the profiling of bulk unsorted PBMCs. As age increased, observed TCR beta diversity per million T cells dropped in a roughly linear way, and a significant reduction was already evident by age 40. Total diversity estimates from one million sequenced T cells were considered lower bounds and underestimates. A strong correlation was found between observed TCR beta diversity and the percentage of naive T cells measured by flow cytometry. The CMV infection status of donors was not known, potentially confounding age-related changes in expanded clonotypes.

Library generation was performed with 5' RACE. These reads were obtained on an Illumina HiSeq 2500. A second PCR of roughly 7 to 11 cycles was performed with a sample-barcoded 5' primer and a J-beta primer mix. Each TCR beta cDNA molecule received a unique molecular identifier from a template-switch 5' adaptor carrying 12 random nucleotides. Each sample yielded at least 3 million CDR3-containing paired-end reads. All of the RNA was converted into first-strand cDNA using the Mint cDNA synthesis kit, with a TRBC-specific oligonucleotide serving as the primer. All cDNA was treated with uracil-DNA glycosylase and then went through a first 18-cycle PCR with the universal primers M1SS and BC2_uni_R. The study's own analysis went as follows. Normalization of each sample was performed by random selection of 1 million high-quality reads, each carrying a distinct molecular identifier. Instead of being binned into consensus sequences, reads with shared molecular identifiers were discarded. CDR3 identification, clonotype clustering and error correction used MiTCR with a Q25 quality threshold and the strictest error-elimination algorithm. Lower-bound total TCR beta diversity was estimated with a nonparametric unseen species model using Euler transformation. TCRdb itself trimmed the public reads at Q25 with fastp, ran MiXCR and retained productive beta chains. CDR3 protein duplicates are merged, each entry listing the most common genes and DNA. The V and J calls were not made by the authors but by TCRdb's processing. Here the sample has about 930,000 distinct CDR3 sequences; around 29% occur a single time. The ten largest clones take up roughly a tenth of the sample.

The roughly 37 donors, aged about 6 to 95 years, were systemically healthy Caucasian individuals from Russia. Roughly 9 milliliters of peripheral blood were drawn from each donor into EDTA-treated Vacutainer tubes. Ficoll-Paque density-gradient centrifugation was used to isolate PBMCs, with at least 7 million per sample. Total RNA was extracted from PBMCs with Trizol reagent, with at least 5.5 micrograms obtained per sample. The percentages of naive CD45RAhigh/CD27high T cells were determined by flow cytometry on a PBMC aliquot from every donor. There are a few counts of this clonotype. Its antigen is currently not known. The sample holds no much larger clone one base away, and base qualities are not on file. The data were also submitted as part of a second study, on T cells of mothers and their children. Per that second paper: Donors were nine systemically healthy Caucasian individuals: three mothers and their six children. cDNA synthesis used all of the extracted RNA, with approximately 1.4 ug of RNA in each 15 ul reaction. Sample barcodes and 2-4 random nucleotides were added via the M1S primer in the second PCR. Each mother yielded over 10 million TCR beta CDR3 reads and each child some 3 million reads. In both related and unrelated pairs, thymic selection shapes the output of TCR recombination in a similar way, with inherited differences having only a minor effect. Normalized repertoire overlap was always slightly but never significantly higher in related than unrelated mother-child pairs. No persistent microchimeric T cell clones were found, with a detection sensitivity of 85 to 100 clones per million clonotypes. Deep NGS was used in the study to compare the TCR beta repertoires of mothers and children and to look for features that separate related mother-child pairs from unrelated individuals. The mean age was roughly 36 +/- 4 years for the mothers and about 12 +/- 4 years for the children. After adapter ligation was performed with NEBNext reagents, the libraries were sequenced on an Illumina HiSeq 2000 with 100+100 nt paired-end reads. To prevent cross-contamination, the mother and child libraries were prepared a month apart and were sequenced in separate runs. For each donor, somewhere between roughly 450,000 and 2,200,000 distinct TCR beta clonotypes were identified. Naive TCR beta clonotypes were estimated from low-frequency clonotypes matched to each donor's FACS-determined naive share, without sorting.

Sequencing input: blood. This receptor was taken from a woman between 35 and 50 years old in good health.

The CDR3 reads as follows: CASSIRTSGGTGELFF. The DNA sequence reads TGTGCCAGCAGCATACGGACTAGCGGGGGGACCGGGGAGCTGTTTTTT. Recombination connected TRBV9 to TRBJ2-2; 14 central bases correspond to TRBD2. V is pruned by 4 bases and J by 5 bases, leaving 4 bases of the junction without a gene match. Including cysteine and phenylalanine, the CDR3 has 16 amino acids. This entry keeps only the CDR3 DNA: 48 bases, framed from base 1. The germline V gene specifies SGDLS as CDR1 and YYNGEE as CDR2.